The 15 T cell receptor beta chains below come from one sample, sequenced in a study of blood T cell repertoires in COVID-19. Some clones are missing from TCRdb's copy, which holds only in-frame ones; the method was immunoSEQ multiplex PCR. Of some 24,000 clones listed, approximately 81% were seen once; the top ten hold under 8%. The sample was peripheral blood. The receptor set was obtained from a man aged 70-80 years with acute or convalescent COVID-19.

V is TRBV20-1 and J is TRBJ2-5; 7 bases align to TRBD1. This CDR3 has 14 residues. Per the germline V gene, CDR1 is DFQATT and CDR2 is SNEGSKA (reference sequence). J lost 5 bases, V lost 3 bases, and 9 bases had no gene match. CDR3 in amino acids: CSASYDRVPETQYF. The CDR3 DNA follows: TGCAGTGCTAGTTATGACAGGGTCCCCGAGACCCAGTACTTC.

This rearrangement joins TRBV12-3 or TRBV12-4 to TRBJ1-3; D is undetermined. The CDR3 sequence is 13 residues long. Trimming left V 1 base short and J 7 bases short, with 8 bases between. CDR3 in amino acids: CASSLGASNTIYF. The CDR3 DNA reads as TGTGCCAGCAGTTTAGGGGCCTCTAACACCATATATTTT.

This rearrangement joins TRBV10-1 to TRBJ1-5; no firm D call. V gave up 8 bases and J gave up 7 bases, with 6 bases separating them. This CDR3 is built from 10 residues. Germline values: CDR1 WNHNN, CDR2 SYGVQD (reference sequence). In nucleotides, the CDR3 is TGCGCCAGCTTGGGCCAGCCCCAGCATTTT. Its protein product is CASLGQPQHF.

This CDR3 reads CAIRDNGEKLFF. CDR3 sequence (DNA): TGTGCCATCAGGGACAATGGAGAAAAACTGTTTTTT. This chain joins TRBV10-3 and TRBJ1-4; maybe TRBD1 (5 bases). Trimming removed 6 bases at V and 8 bases at J, with 10 bases between. Germline assignment: CDR1 ENHRY and CDR2 SYGVKD. The CDR3 totals 12 residues.

In DNA form, the CDR3 reads TGTGCCAGCAGTTACGCAGGAAATTTTAACACCATATATTTT. Translating gives CASSYAGNFNTIYF. The chain employs TRBV6-5 and TRBJ1-3; D unresolved. Per the germline V gene, CDR1 is MNHEY and CDR2 is SVGAGI. V shed 2 bases and J shed 7 bases, with 12 bases lying between them. The CDR3 totals 14 residues.

The rearrangement links TRBV4-3 to TRBJ1-4; weak D call: TRBD1 (6 bases). Germline V lookup: CDR1 LGHNA, CDR2 YSLEER. The V gene lost 2 bases and the J gene lost 3 bases, with 13 bases spanning the gap. This CDR3 is 16 amino acids long. The CDR3 spells CASSQTTGRSNEKLFF. Written as DNA, the CDR3 is TGCGCCAGCAGCCAAACGACAGGACGGTCTAATGAAAAACTGTTTTTT.

This chain connects TRBV27 to TRBJ1-2; D perhaps matches TRBD1 (6 bases). Germline CDR1 is MNHEY and CDR2 is SMNVEV (reference sequence). There are 15 residues in the CDR3. V lost 2 bases and J lost 0, with 10 bases in between. The CDR3 nucleotides read TGTGCCAGCAGTTTAATTGGGGGCGCTAACTATGGCTACACCTTC. This encodes CASSLIGGANYGYTF.

CDR3 bases: TGTGCCAGCAGCCCGGGGGGAGACGAGCAGTACTTC. Protein product: CASSPGGDEQYF. The rearrangement uses TRBV9 and TRBJ2-7; 7 bases line up with TRBD2. The CDR3 runs 12 residues. Germline assignment: CDR1 SGDLS and CDR2 YYNGEE. V was pared by 4 bases and J by 5 bases, with 3 bases of the junction left unmatched.

In this sample, this clone turned up a few times. This chain connects TRBV5-1 to TRBJ1-6, with 11 bases that match TRBD1. Germline V gives CDR1 SGHRS, CDR2 YFSETQ. The CDR3 runs to 14 residues. With 7 bases clipped from V and 10 bases from J, the junction kept 7 bases outside the gene matches. As DNA, the CDR3 is TGCGCCAGCGTAGAGGACAGGGGGCACTCACCCCTCCACTTT. This encodes CASVEDRGHSPLHF.

The rearrangement joins TRBV6-5 to TRBJ1-6; TRBD1 matches 7 bases. Germline V lookup: CDR1 MNHEY, CDR2 SVGAGI. The V and J ends lost 5 bases and 7 bases, in that order; junction bases with no gene match: 8. The CDR3 contains 15 residues. The CDR3 region has the DNA TGTGCCAGCAGTCAACGGGGACAGCTAAATTCACCCCTCCACTTT. This codes for CASSQRGQLNSPLHF.

The J gene is TRBJ2-7, the V gene TRBV3-1 (or the pseudogene TRBV3-2); 8 nucleotides match TRBD2. The CDR3 totals 15 residues. Germline CDR1 is LGHDT and CDR2 is YNNKEL (reference sequence). V dropped 3 bases and J dropped 2; count of bases not matched to a gene: 6. CDR3 in amino acids: CASSHRGGYTYEQYF. CDR3 DNA: TGTGCCAGCAGCCACCGGGGGGGCTACACCTACGAGCAGTACTTC.

This chain joins TRBV5-6 and TRBJ1-2; 10 bases agree with TRBD1. The CDR3 extends over 13 amino acids. J lost 8 bases, V lost 4 bases, and 5 bases had no gene match. Germline CDR1 is SGHDT and CDR2 is YYEEEE. Written as DNA, the CDR3 is TGTGCCAGCAGCCAGACAGGGGGCAGAGGCTACACCTTC. This translates into CASSQTGGRGYTF.

The table lists this clone with a count of one. The junction shows a germline mismatch at one end, possibly a read error. The chain joins TRBV6-5 to TRBJ2-5; 7 nucleotides align to TRBD1. The CDR3 covers 14 residues. Germline CDR1 reads MNHEY; CDR2 reads SVGAGI. Here the CDR3 reads CASSYSIVGTALNF. The CDR3 DNA reads TGTGCCAGCAGTTACTCGATCGTCGGGACAGCACTAAACTTC.

The rearrangement uses TRBV7-2 and TRBJ1-2, with TRBD1 identical over 7 bases. Germline V CDR1 and CDR2: SGHTA, FQGNSA. The V gene end was trimmed by 5 bases and the J gene end by 2 bases; junction bases not matched to a gene: 8. The CDR3 is made up of 15 amino acids. CDR3 in amino acids: CASSEEQGNNYGYTF. For the CDR3, the DNA is TGTGCCAGCAGCGAGGAACAGGGGAACAACTATGGCTACACCTTC.

The table lists this clone with a few counts. V is TRBV4-2 and J is TRBJ2-7, with TRBD2 matching over 10 bases. Germline V gene sequence: CDR1 LGHNA, CDR2 YNFKEQ. This CDR3 region has 19 residues. V gave up 0 bases and J gave up 1 base; unmatched junction bases: 12. CDR3 loop: CASSQEEWGTSGKSYEQYF. CDR3 DNA sequence: TGTGCCAGCAGCCAAGAGGAATGGGGCACTAGCGGGAAGTCCTACGAGCAGTACTTC.